This T cell receptor beta chain stems from a study of blood T cell repertoires in COVID-19. Methods used by the authors: Scientists estimated how many nucleated cells there were by amplifying reference gene primers. TCRdb's table, derived via immunoSEQ multiplex PCR, lists solely in-frame clones and lacks some. V, J and clone size were drawn from that table, and D and trimming were deduced from the DNA. The table records about 260,000 clones, more than 85% of them present only once. Source material: peripheral blood. This TCR was sampled from a woman aged 60-75 years with COVID-19, enrolled during active disease.

The CDR3 here is CASSVAQTQYF. The CDR3 coding sequence is TGTGCCAGTAGTGTGGCTCAGACCCAGTACTTC. The gene calls are TRBV19 and TRBJ2-5; D call uncertain. V lost 5 bases and J 6 bases, leaving 7 bases between the germline ends. The CDR3 is 11 residues long. Germline V gene lookup returns CDR1 LNHDA and CDR2 SQIVND (reference sequence).